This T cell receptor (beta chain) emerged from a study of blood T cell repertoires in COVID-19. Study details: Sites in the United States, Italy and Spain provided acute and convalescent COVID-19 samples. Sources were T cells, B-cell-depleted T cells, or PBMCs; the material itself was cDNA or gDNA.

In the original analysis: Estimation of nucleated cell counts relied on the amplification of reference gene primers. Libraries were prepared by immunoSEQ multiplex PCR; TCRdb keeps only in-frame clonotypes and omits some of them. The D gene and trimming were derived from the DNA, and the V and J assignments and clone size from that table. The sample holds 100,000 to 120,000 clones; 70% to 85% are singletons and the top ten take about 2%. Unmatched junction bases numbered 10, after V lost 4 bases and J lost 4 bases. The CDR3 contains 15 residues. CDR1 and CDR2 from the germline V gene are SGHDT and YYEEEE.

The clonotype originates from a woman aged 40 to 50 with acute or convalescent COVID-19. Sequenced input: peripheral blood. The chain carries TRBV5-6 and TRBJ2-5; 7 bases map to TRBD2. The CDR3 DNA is TGTGCCAGCAGCGCCCCCCCAAGGGAGGGAGAGACCCAGTACTTC. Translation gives CASSAPPREGETQYF.